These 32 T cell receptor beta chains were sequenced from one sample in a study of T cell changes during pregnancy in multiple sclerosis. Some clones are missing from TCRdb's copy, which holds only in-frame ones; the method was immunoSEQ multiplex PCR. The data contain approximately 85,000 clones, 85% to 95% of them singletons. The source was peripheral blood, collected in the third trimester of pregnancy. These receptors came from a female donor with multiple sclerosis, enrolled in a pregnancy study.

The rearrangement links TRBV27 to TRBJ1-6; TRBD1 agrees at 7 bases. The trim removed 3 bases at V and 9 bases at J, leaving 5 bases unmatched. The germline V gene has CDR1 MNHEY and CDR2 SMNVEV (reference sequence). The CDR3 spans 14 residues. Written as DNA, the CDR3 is TGTGCCAGCAGTTTGGAGGCAGGGGGTTCACCCCTCCACTTT. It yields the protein CASSLEAGGSPLHF.

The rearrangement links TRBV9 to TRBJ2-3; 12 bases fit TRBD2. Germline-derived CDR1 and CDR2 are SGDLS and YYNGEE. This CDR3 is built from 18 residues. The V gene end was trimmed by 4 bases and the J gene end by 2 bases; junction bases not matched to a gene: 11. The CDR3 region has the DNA TGTGCCAGCAGCAAAATGGGACTAGCGGGTTTTAACACAGATACGCAGTATTTT. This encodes CASSKMGLAGFNTDTQYF.

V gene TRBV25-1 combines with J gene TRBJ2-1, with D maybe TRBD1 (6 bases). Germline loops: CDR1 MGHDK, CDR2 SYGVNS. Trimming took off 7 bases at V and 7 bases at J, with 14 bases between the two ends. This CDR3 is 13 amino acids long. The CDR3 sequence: CASTLTGLNEQFF. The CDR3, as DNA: TGTGCCAGCACCCTAACAGGGTTGAATGAGCAGTTCTTC.

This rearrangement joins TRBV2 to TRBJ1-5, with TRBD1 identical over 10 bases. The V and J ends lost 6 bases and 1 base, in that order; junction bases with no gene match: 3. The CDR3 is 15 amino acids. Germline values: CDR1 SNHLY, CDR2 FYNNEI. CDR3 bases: TGTGCCAGCAGAGGGACAGGGGTGAGCAATCAGCCCCAGCATTTT. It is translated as CASRGTGVSNQPQHF.

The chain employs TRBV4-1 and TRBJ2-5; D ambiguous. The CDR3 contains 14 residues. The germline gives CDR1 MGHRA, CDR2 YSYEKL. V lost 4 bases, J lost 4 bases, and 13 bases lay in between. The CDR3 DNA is TGCGCCAGCAGCCTTGTTAGTGTTGTAGAGACCCAGTACTTC. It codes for CASSLVSVVETQYF.

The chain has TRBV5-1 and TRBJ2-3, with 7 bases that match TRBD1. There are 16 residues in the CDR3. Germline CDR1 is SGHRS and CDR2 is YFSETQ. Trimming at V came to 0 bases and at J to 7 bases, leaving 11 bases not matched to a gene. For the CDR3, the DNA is TGCGCCAGCAGCTTGGATGCAGGGGGAAACCAGCATACGCAGTATTTT. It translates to CASSLDAGGNQHTQYF.

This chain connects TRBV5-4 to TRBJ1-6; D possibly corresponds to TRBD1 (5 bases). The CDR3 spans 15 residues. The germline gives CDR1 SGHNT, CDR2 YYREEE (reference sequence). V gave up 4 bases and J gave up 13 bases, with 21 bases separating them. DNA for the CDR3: TGTGCCAGCAGCAGAACCGGGACTCGGGATCAGCCCCTCCACTTT. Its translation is CASSRTGTRDQPLHF.

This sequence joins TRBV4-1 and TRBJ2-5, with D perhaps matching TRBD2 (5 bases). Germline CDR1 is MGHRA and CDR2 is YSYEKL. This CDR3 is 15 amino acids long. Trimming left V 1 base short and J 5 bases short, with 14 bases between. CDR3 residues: CASSQGPIARETQYF. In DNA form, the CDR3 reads TGCGCCAGCAGCCAAGGCCCAATAGCGAGGGAGACCCAGTACTTC.

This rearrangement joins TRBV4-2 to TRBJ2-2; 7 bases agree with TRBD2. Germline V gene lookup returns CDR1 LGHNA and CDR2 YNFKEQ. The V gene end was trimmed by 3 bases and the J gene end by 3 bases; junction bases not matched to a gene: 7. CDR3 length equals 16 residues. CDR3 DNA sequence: TGTGCCAGCAGCCAGGCCGGGGGGATATACACCGGGGAGCTGTTTTTT. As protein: CASSQAGGIYTGELFF.

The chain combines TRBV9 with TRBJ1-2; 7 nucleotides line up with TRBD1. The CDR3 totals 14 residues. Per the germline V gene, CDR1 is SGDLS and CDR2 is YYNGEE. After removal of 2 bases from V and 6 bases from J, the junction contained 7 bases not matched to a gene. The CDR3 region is CASSVSQDRDGYTF. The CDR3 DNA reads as TGTGCCAGCAGCGTTAGTCAAGACAGGGATGGCTACACCTTC.

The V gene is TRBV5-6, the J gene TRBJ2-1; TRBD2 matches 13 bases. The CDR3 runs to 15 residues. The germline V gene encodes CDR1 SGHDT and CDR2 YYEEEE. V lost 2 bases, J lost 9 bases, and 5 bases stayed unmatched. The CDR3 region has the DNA TGTGCCAGCAGCTTACTAGCGGGGGGGCCAAGTGAGCAGTTCTTC. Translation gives CASSLLAGGPSEQFF.

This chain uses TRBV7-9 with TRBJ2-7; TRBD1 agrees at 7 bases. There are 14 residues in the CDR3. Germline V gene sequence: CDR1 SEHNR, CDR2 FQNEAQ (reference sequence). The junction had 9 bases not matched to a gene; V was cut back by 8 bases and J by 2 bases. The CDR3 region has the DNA TGTGCCAGCGGCGGACAGGAAGGGGCCTACGAGCAGTACTTC. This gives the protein CASGGQEGAYEQYF.

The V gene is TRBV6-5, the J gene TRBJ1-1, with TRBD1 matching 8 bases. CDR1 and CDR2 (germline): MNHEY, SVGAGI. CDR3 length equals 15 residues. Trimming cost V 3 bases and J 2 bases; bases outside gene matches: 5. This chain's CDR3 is CASSYGTGHNTEAFF. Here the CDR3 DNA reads TGTGCCAGCAGTTATGGGACAGGACACAACACTGAAGCTTTCTTT.

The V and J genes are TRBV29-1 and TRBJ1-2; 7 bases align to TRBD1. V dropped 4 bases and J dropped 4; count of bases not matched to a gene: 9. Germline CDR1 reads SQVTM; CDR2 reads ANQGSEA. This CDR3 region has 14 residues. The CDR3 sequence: CSVGPDREAYGYTF. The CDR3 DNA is TGCAGCGTTGGCCCCGACAGGGAGGCCTATGGCTACACCTTC.

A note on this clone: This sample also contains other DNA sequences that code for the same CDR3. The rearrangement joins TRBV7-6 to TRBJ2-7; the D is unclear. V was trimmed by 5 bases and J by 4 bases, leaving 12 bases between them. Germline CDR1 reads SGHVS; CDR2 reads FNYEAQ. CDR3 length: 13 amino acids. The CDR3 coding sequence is TGTGCCAGCAGCAGTGGGCCAAATTACGAGCAGTACTTC. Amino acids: CASSSGPNYEQYF. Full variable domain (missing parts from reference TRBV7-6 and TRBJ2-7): GAGVSQSPRYKVTKRGQDVALRCDPISGHVSLYWYRQALGQGPEFLTYFNYEAQQDKSGLPNDRFSAERPEGSISTLTIQRTEQRDSAMYRCASSSGPNYEQYFGPGTRLTVT.

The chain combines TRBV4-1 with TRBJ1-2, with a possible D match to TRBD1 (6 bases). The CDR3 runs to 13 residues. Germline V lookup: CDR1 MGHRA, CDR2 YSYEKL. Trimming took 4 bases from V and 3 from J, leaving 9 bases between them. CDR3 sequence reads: CASSRPGDYGYTF. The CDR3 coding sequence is TGCGCCAGCAGCCGCCCAGGGGACTATGGCTACACCTTC.

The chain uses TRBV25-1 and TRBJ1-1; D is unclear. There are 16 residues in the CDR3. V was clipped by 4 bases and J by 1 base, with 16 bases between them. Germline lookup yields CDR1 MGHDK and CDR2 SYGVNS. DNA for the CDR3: TGTGCCAGCAGTGCCAACCAACAGTTGTGGAACACTGAAGCTTTCTTT. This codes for CASSANQQLWNTEAFF.

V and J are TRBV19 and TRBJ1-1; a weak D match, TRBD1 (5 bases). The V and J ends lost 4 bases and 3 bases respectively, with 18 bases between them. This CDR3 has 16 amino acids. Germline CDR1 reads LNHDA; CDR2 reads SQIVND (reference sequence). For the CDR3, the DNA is TGTGCCAGTAGTACCCCCTTCCAGGGTGGGTACACTGAAGCTTTCTTT. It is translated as CASSTPFQGGYTEAFF.

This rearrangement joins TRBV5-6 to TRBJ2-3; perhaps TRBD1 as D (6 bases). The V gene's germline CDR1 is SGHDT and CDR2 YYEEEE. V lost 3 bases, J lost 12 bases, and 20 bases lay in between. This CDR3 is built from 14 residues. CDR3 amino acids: CASSSRRGPWAQYF. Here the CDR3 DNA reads TGTGCCAGCAGCTCACGCAGGGGCCCTTGGGCACAGTATTTT.

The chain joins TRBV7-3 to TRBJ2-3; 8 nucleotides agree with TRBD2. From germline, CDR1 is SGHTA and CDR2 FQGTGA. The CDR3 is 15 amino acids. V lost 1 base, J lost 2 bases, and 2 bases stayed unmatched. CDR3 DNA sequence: TGTGCCAGCAGCTTAATGCGGGGGGTCACAGATACGCAGTATTTT. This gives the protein CASSLMRGVTDTQYF.

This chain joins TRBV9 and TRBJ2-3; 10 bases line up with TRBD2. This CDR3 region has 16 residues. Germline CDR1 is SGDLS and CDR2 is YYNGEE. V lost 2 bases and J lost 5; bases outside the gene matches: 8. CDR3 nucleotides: TGTGCCAGCAGCGTGGGCCTAGCGGGGGTTGAAGATACGCAGTATTTT. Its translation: CASSVGLAGVEDTQYF.

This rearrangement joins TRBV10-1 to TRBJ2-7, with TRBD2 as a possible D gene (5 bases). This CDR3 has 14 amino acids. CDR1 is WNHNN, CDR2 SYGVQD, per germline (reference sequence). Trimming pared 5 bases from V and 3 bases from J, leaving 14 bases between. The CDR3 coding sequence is TGCGCCAGCAGTCCCACTGGACTCTTCTACGAGCAGTACTTC. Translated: CASSPTGLFYEQYF.

CDR3 amino acids: CASSDQSGGGGETQYF. The CDR3 coding sequence is TGTGCCAGCAGTGACCAGTCGGGCGGGGGCGGAGAGACCCAGTACTTC. The chain uses TRBV6-1 and TRBJ2-5; the D gene is possibly TRBD2 (7 bases). Germline V lookup: CDR1 MNHNS, CDR2 SASEGT. The CDR3 sequence is 16 residues long. The V end was cut by 3 bases, the J end by 4 bases, with 18 bases between.

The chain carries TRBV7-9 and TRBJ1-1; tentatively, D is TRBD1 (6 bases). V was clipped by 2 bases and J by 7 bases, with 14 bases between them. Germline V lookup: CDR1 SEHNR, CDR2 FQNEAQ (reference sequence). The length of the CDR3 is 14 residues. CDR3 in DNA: TGTGCCAGCAGCTTAAGTACAGGGCAGCGTGAAGCTTTCTTT. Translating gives CASSLSTGQREAFF.

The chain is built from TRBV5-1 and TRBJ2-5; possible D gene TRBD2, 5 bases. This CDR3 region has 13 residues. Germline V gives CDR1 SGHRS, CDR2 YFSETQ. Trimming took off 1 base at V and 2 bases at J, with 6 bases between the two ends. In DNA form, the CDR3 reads TGCGCCAGCAGCTTGCGGGGACAAGAGACCCAGTACTTC. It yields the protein CASSLRGQETQYF. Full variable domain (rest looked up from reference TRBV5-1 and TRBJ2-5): KAGVTQTPRYLIKTRGQQVTLSCSPISGHRSVSWYQQTPGQGLQFLFEYFSETQRNKGNFPGRFSGRQFSNSRSEMNVSTLELGDSALYLCASSLRGQETQYFGPGTRLLVL.

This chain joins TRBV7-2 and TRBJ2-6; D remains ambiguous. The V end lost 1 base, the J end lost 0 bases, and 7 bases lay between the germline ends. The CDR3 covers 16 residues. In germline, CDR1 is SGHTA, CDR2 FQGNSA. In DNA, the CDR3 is TGTGCCAGCAGCTTAGTAGTGCGCTCTGGGGCCAACGTCCTGACTTTC. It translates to CASSLVVRSGANVLTF.

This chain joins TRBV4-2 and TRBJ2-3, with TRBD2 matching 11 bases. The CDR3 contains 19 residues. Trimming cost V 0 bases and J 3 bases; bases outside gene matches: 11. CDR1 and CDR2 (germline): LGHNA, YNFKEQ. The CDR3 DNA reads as TGTGCCAGCAGCCAAGATCCCCTAGCGGGGGGCCCCGCAACAGATACGCAGTATTTT. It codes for CASSQDPLAGGPATDTQYF.

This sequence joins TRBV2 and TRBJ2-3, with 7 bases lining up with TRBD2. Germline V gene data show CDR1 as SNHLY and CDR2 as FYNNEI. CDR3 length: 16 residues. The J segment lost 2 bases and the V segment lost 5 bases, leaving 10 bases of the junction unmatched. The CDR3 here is CASSTLRGGSTDTQYF. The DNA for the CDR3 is TGTGCCAGCAGTACTCTACGCGGGGGATCCACAGATACGCAGTATTTT.

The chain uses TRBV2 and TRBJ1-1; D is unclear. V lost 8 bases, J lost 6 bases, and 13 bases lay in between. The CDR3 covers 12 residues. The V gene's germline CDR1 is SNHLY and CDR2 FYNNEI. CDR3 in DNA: TGTGCCAGCGGGAGGGAAAGTCCTGAAGCTTTCTTT. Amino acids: CASGRESPEAFF.

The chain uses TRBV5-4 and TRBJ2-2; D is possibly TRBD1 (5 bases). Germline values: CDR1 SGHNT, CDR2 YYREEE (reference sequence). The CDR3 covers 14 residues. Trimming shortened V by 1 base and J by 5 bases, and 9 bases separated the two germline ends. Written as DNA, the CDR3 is TGTGCCAGCAGCTTGTCCAGGGTAACCGGGGAGCTGTTTTTT. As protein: CASSLSRVTGELFF.

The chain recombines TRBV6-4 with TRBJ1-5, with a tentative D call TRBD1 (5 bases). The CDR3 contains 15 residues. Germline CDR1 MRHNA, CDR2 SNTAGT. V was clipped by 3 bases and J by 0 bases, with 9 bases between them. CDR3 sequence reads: CASSELGGSNQPQHF. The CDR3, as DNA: TGTGCCAGCAGTGAGTTGGGGGGTAGCAATCAGCCCCAGCATTTT.

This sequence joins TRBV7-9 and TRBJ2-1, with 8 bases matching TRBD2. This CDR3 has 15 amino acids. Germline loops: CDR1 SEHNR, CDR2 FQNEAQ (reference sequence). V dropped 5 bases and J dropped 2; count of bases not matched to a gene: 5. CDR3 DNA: TGTGCCAGCAGCCCTCTAGCGGGCCCCTACAATGAGCAGTTCTTC. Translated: CASSPLAGPYNEQFF.